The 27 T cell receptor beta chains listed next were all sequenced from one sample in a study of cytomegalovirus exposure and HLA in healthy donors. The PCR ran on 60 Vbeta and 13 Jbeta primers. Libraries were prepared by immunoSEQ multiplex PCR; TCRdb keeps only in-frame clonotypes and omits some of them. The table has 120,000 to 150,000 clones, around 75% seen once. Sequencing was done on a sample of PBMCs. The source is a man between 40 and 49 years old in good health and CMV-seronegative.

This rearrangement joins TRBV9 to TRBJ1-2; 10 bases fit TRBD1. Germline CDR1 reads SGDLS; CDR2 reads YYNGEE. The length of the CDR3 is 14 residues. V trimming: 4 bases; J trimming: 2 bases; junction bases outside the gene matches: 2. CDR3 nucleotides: TGTGCCAGCAGCCGACAGGGGGCGAACTATGGCTACACCTTC. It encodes CASSRQGANYGYTF. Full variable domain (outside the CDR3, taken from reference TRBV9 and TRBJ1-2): DSGVTQTPKHLITATGQRVTLRCSPRSGDLSVYWYQQSLDQGLQFLIQYYNGEERAKGNILERFSAQQFPDLHSELNLSSLELGDSALYFCASSRQGANYGYTFGSGTRLTVV.

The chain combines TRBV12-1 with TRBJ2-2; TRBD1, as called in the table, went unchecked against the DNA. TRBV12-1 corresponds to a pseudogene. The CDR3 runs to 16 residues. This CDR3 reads CASSFARDRNTGELFF. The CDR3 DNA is TGTGCCAGCAGCTTTGCCCGGGACAGGAACACCGGGGAGCTGTTTTTT.

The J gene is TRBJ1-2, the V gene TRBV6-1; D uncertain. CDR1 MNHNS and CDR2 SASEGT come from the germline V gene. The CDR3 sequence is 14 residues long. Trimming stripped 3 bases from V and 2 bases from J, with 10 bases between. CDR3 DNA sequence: TGTGCCAGCAGTGATTCGAGTATAAACTATGGCTACACCTTC. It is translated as CASSDSSINYGYTF.

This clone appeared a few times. The CDR3 here is CASTNPTRDRGTYEQYF. The CDR3 nucleotides are TGCGCCAGCACCAACCCAACCCGCGACAGGGGAACCTACGAGCAGTACTTC. This rearrangement joins TRBV5-1 to TRBJ2-7; 8 bases are a match to TRBD1. Germline lookup yields CDR1 SGHRS and CDR2 YFSETQ. The CDR3 totals 17 residues. The J segment lost 2 bases and the V segment lost 6 bases, leaving 16 bases of the junction unmatched.

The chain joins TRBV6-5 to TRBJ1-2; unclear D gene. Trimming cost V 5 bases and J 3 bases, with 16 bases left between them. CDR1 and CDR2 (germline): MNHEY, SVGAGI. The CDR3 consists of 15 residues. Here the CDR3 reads CASSPHLTEHYGYTF. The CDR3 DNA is TGTGCCAGCAGTCCTCACCTGACGGAGCACTATGGCTACACCTTC.

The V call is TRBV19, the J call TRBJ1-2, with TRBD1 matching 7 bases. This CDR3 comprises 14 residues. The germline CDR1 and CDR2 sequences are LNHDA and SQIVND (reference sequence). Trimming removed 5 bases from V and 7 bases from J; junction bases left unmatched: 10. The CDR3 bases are TGTGCCAGTAGTTCAAGGGACAGAGTTTTTGGCTACACCTTC. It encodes CASSSRDRVFGYTF.

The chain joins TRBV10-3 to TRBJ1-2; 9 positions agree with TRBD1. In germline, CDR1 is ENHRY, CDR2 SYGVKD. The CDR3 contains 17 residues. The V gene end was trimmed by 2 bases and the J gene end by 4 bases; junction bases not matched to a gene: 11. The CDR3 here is CAISEGDREVLGYGYTF. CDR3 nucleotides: TGTGCCATCAGTGAGGGGGACAGGGAGGTACTAGGCTATGGCTACACCTTC.

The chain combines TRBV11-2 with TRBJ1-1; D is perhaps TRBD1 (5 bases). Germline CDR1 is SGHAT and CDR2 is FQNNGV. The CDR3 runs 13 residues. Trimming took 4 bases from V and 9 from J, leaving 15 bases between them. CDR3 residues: CASSSDRQGKAFF. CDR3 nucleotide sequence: TGTGCCAGCAGCTCGGATCGTCAGGGAAAAGCTTTCTTT.

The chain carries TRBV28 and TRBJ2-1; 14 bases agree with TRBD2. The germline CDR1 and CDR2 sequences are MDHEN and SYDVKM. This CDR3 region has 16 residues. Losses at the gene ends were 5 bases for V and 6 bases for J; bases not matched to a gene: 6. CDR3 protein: CASSARTSGGRNEQFF. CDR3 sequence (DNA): TGTGCCAGCAGTGCCAGGACTAGCGGGGGGCGCAATGAGCAGTTCTTC.

CDR3 amino acids: CASSSGVGGRGTEAFF. The DNA of the CDR3 is TGTGCCAGCAGCTCCGGGGTGGGGGGTAGGGGCACTGAAGCTTTCTTT. The chain uses TRBV7-6 and TRBJ1-1; D is perhaps TRBD1 (5 bases). CDR1 is SGHVS, CDR2 FNYEAQ, per germline. Between the trimmed V and J ends, which lost 4 bases and 4 bases, there was a span of 19 bases. The CDR3 is 16 amino acids.

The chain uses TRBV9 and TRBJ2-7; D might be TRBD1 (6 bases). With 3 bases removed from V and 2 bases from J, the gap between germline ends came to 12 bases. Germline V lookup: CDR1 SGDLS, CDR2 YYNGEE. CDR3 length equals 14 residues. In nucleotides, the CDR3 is TGTGCCAGCAGCGCGGGACGACAGGCCTACGAGCAGTACTTC. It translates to CASSAGRQAYEQYF.

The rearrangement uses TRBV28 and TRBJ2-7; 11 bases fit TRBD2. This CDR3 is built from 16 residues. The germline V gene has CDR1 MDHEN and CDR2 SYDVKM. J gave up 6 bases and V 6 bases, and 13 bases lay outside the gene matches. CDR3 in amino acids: CASRPTYSGGALEQYF. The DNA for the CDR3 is TGTGCCAGCAGGCCTACTTATAGCGGGGGGGCCCTCGAGCAGTACTTC.

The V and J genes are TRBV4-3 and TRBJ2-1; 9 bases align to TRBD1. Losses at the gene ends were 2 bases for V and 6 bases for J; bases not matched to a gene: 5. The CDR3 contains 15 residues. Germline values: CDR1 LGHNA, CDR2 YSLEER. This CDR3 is CASSQPDRGSNEQFF. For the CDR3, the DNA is TGCGCCAGCAGCCAACCTGACAGGGGGAGCAATGAGCAGTTCTTC.

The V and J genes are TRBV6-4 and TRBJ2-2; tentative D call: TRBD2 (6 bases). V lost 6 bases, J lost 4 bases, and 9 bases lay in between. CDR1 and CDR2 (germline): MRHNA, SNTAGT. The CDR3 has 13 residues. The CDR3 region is CASSMTSTGELFF. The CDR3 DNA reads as TGTGCCAGCAGCATGACTAGCACCGGGGAGCTGTTTTTT.

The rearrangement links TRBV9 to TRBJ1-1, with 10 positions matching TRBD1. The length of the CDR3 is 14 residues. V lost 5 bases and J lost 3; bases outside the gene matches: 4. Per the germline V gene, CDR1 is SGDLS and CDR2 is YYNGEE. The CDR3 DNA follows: TGTGCCAGCAGTACTGGGACAGGGGACACTGAAGCTTTCTTT. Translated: CASSTGTGDTEAFF.

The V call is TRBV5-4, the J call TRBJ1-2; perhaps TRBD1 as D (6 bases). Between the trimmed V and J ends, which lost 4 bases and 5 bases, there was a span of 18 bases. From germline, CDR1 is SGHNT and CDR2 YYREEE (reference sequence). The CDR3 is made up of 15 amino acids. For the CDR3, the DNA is TGTGCCAGCAGCACAGCAGAGGGGGGGTCTTATGGCTACACCTTC. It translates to CASSTAEGGSYGYTF.

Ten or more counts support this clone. The chain's CDR3 is CASSSGTGTNQPQHF. In DNA, the CDR3 is TGTGCCAGCAGTTCCGGGACAGGGACTAATCAGCCCCAGCATTTT. This chain uses TRBV6-5 with TRBJ1-5, with 9 nucleotides matching TRBD1. The germline V gene has CDR1 MNHEY and CDR2 SVGAGI. V lost 4 bases, J lost 4 bases, and 5 bases stayed unmatched. The CDR3 sequence is 15 residues long.

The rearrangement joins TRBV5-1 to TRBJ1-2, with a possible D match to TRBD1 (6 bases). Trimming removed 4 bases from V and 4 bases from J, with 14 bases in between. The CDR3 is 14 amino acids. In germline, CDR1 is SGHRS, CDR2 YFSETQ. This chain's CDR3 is CASSPVDSTYGYTF. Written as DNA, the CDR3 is TGCGCCAGCAGCCCGGTGGACAGTACCTATGGCTACACCTTC.

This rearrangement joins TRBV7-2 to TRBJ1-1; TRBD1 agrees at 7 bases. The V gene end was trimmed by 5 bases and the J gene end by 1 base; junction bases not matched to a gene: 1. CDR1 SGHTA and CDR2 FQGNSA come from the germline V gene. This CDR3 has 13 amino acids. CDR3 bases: TGTGCCAGCAGCAAGGGGGCGAACACTGAAGCTTTCTTT. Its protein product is CASSKGANTEAFF.

The CDR3 reads CASRQQAMNTEAFF. The CDR3 nucleotides read TGTGCCAGCAGGCAACAGGCGATGAACACTGAAGCTTTCTTT. V and J are TRBV2 and TRBJ1-1, with D possibly being TRBD1 (5 bases). Looked up from germline, CDR1 is SNHLY and CDR2 is FYNNEI. The germline V and J ends were trimmed by 6 bases and 0 bases, with 11 bases remaining between them. This CDR3 region has 14 residues.

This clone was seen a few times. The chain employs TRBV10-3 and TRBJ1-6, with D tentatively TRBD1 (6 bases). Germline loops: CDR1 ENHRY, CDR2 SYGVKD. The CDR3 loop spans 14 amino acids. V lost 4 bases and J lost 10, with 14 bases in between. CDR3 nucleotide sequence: TGTGCCATCAGTGGCTACCCAGGGGCCTCACCCCTCCACTTT. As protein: CAISGYPGASPLHF.

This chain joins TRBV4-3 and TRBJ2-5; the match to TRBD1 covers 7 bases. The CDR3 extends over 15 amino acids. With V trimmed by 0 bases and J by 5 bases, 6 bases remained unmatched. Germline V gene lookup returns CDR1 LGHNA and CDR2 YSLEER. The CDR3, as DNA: TGCGCCAGCAGCCAAGAGGTCAGGGACAGTGAGACCCAGTACTTC. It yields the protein CASSQEVRDSETQYF.

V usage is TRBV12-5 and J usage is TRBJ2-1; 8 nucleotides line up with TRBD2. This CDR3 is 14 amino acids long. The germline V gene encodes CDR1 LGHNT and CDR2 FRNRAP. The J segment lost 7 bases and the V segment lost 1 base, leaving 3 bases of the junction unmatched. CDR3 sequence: CASGLAGGVNEQFF. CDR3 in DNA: TGTGCTAGTGGTTTGGCCGGGGGGGTTAATGAGCAGTTCTTC.

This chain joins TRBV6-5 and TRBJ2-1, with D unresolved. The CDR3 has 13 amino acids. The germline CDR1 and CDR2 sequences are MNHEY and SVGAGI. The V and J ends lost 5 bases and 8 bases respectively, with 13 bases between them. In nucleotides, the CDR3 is TGTGCCAGCAGTACGACCAAGAGGCATGAGCAGTTCTTC. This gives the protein CASSTTKRHEQFF.

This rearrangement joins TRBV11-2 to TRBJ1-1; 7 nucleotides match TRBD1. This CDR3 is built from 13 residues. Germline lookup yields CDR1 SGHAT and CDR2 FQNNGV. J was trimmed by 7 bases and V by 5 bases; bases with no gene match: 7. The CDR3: CASSQTGLGEAFF. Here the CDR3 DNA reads TGTGCCAGCAGCCAGACAGGGCTGGGTGAAGCTTTCTTT.

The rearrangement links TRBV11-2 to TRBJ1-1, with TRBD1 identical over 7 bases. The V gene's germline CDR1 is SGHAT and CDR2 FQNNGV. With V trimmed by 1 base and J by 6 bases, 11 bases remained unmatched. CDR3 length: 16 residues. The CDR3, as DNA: TGTGCCAGCAGCTTAGCATTCTGGGGAGACAGGGCTGAAGCTTTCTTT. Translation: CASSLAFWGDRAEAFF.

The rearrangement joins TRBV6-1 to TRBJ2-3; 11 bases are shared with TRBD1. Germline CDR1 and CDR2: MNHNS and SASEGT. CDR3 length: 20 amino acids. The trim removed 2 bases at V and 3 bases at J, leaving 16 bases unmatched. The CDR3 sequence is CASSEFERMGGQGATDTQYF. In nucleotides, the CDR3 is TGTGCCAGCAGTGAATTTGAAAGGATGGGCGGACAGGGGGCAACAGATACGCAGTATTTT.